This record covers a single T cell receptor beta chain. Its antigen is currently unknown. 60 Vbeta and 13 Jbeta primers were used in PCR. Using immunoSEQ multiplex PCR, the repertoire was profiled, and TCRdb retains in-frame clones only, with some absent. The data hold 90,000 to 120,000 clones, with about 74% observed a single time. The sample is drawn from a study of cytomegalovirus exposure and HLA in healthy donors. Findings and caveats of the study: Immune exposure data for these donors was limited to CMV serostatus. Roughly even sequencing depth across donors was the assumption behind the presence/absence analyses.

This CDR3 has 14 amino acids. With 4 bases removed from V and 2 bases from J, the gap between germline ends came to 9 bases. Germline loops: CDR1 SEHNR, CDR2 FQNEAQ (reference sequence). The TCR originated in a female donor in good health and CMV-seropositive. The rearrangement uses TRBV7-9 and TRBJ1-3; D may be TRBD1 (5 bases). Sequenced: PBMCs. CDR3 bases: TGTGCCAGCAGCTCCAGGGTTACTGGAAACACCATATATTTT. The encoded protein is CASSSRVTGNTIYF.